These 31 T cell receptor beta chains were sequenced from one sample in a study of identical twins. TCRdb independently ran MiXCR on the 5' RACE reads; one entry per CDR3 protein. The repertoire holds hundreds of thousands of distinct CDR3 sequences, with approximately 21% as singletons. These data also featured in a second study, about T cells expressing NK-cell markers.

The sequenced sample was PBMCs. The receptors originated from a woman aged 18-30 years in good health.

The table lists this clonotype with a few counts. The rearrangement uses TRBV29-1 and TRBJ2-2; unclear D gene. This CDR3 is built from 11 residues. The V gene lost 4 bases and the J gene lost 6 bases, with 6 bases spanning the gap. Germline V lookup: CDR1 SQVTM, CDR2 ANQGSEA. The CDR3 nucleotides are TGCAGCGTTGGGGTCTCCGGGGAGCTGTTTTTT. It is translated as CSVGVSGELFF.

This chain uses TRBV20-1 with TRBJ1-2, with 9 nucleotides matching TRBD1. CDR3 size: 14 residues. Germline values: CDR1 DFQATT, CDR2 SNEGSKA (reference sequence). Losses at the gene ends were 2 bases for V and 4 bases for J; bases not matched to a gene: 5. The CDR3 DNA sequence: TGCAGTGCTAGAACCGGGACAGGGATCTATGGCTACACCTTC. Translation: CSARTGTGIYGYTF.

The rearrangement uses TRBV12-3 or TRBV12-4 and TRBJ2-3, with D possibly TRBD1 on 5 matching bases. Trimming shortened V by 1 base and J by 2 bases, and 19 bases separated the two germline ends. This CDR3 comprises 18 residues. The DNA of the CDR3 is TGTGCCAGCAGTTTAGGGATAAAGACAGACCGTCACACAGATACGCAGTATTTT. Protein: CASSLGIKTDRHTDTQYF.

The V gene is TRBV3-1, the J gene TRBJ2-1; D remains ambiguous. Trimming removed 3 bases at V and 2 bases at J, with 5 bases between. There are 13 residues in the CDR3. CDR1 and CDR2 from the germline V gene are LGHDT and YNNKEL (reference sequence). This chain's CDR3 is CASSHSAYNEQFF. The CDR3 DNA reads TGTGCCAGCAGCCATTCGGCCTACAATGAGCAGTTCTTC.

V is TRBV21-1 and J is TRBJ2-3; the listed D gene, TRBD2, was not tested against the DNA. TRBV21-1 is a pseudogene locus. The CDR3 length is 16 residues. The CDR3, as DNA: TGTGCCAGCAAATCGGGACTAGCGGGGGGGGAGGATACGCAGTATTTT. Translated, it gives CASKSGLAGGEDTQYF.

This clonotype turned up a few times. The chain carries TRBV29-1 and TRBJ2-3; D unresolved. The CDR3 contains 12 residues. Trimming pared 5 bases from V and 2 bases from J, leaving 8 bases between. From germline, CDR1 is SQVTM and CDR2 ANQGSEA. The chain's CDR3 is CSVRSATDTQYF. The CDR3 DNA is TGCAGCGTTAGGTCCGCCACAGATACGCAGTATTTT.

As concerns this clonotype: A read error may produce the germline difference seen at one junction end. V and J are TRBV19 and TRBJ1-2; no clear D. Germline V lookup: CDR1 LNHDA, CDR2 SQIVND (reference sequence). The CDR3 runs 11 residues. In nucleotides, the CDR3 is TGTGCCAGTAGTATTAACTATGGCCACACCTTC. It encodes CASSINYGHTF.

V gene TRBV12-3 or TRBV12-4 combines with J gene TRBJ2-2; TRBD2 matches at 8 bases. J lost 1 base, V lost 8 bases, and 9 bases had no gene match. The CDR3 totals 16 residues. The CDR3 DNA reads TGTGCCAGCCTCTCCACCGGGAGGGAGAACACCGGGGAGCTGTTTTTT. Its protein is CASLSTGRENTGELFF.

This clonotype was observed at least ten times. V is TRBV20-1 and J is TRBJ2-1; a weak D match, TRBD2 (5 bases). The CDR3 contains 12 residues. Germline V gene sequence: CDR1 DFQATT, CDR2 SNEGSKA (reference sequence). V was clipped by 3 bases and J by 8 bases, with 11 bases between them. Here the CDR3 reads CSASNLAHEQFF. Here the CDR3 DNA reads TGCAGTGCTAGCAATCTAGCCCATGAGCAGTTCTTC.

This clonotype was counted only a few times. V usage is TRBV6-1 and J usage is TRBJ1-1, with a possible D match to TRBD1 (6 bases). The CDR3 runs 14 residues. In germline, CDR1 is MNHNS, CDR2 SASEGT. Deletions cut 10 bases from V and 0 bases from J, with 15 bases between. In DNA form, the CDR3 reads TGTGCCACCCAGAGGGGGGATTTGAACACTGAAGCTTTCTTT. Its translation is CATQRGDLNTEAFF.

This clonotype occurred a few times. The chain employs TRBV4-3 and TRBJ2-7, with D uncertain. CDR3 length: 14 amino acids. Germline V gene lookup returns CDR1 LGHNA and CDR2 YSLEER. V was cut by 2 bases and J by 2 bases, with 10 bases left in between. The CDR3 sequence is CASSQRTGPYEQYF. CDR3 coding DNA: TGCGCCAGCAGCCAAAGGACGGGCCCCTACGAGCAGTACTTC.

The chain carries TRBV5-5 and TRBJ2-1; D remains ambiguous. The V gene lost 4 bases and the J gene lost 3 bases, with 8 bases spanning the gap. The length of the CDR3 is 13 residues. Germline assignment: CDR1 SGHKS and CDR2 YYEKEE (reference sequence). The CDR3 DNA is TGTGCCAGCAGCGCGAATAACTACAATGAGCAGTTCTTC. Its protein product is CASSANNYNEQFF. Looking up the rest from reference TRBV5-5 and TRBJ2-1 gives the full variable domain: DAGVTQSPTHLIKTRGQQVTLRCSPISGHKSVSWYQQVLGQGPQFIFQYYEKEERGRGNFPDRFSARQFPNYSSELNVNALLLGDSALYLCASSANNYNEQFFGPGTRLTVL.

This clonotype appeared many times. This sequence joins TRBV29-1 and TRBJ1-1, with D unresolved. Trimming took 7 bases from V and 1 from J, leaving 10 bases between them. The V gene's germline CDR1 is SQVTM and CDR2 ANQGSEA. This CDR3 comprises 12 residues. Here the CDR3 DNA reads TGCAGCGCAGGAATTAGGAACACTGAAGCTTTCTTT. Encoded protein: CSAGIRNTEAFF.

The J gene is TRBJ2-7, the V gene TRBV20-1; no clear D. Germline CDR1 reads DFQATT; CDR2 reads SNEGSKA (reference sequence). Trimming removed 6 bases from V and 3 bases from J, with 18 bases in between. The CDR3 loop spans 14 amino acids. CDR3 residues: CSAPRGRSLYEQYF. The CDR3 DNA is TGCAGTGCCCCCCGTGGGCGATCACTCTACGAGCAGTACTTC.

This clonotype has a single count. A single base separates this from a much larger clone, so it may be a read error. V is TRBV10-3 and J is TRBJ2-7; no reliable D call. Trimming removed 7 bases at V and 0 bases at J, with 7 bases between. The CDR3 extends over 12 amino acids. The V gene's germline CDR1 is ENHRY and CDR2 SYGVKD. The CDR3 sequence is CAIKESSYEQYF. The DNA of the CDR3 is TGTGCCATCAAGGAGAGCTCCTACGAGCAGTACTTC.

A few counts support this clonotype. The chain is built from TRBV11-2 and TRBJ1-1; D is undetermined. This CDR3 spans 13 amino acids. Germline CDR1 and CDR2: SGHAT and FQNNGV. V lost 2 bases to trimming and J lost 4 bases, with 8 bases between them. Written as DNA, the CDR3 is TGTGCCAGCAGCTTACCCTCTGTCACTGAAGCTTTCTTT. Translating gives CASSLPSVTEAFF.

This chain links TRBV7-2 with TRBJ2-5; TRBD2 might be the D (6 bases). The CDR3 has 14 residues. CDR1 is SGHTA, CDR2 FQGNSA, per germline. Trimming removed 3 bases at V and 5 bases at J, with 13 bases between. CDR3 sequence: CASSFGGFDETQYF. The CDR3 nucleotides read TGTGCCAGCAGCTTTGGAGGGTTTGATGAGACCCAGTACTTC.

The sample holds many counts of this clonotype. One end of the junction fails to match germline, which may point to a read error. This sequence joins TRBV5-1 and TRBJ2-7; 7 nucleotides match TRBD1. CDR1 and CDR2 (germline): SGHRS, YFSETQ. The CDR3 is made up of 13 amino acids. Written as DNA, the CDR3 is TGTGCCAGCAGTTTGGGGACAGTCTACGAGCAGTACTTC. This sequence encodes CASSLGTVYEQYF.

The chain uses TRBV15 and TRBJ2-3, with D unclear. The V and J ends lost 0 bases and 4 bases respectively, with 5 bases between them. Germline lookup yields CDR1 LNHNV and CDR2 YYDKDF (reference sequence). The CDR3 totals 13 residues. The chain's CDR3 is CATSREPADTQYF. The CDR3 DNA reads as TGTGCCACCAGCAGAGAACCGGCAGATACGCAGTATTTT.

This clonotype was observed a handful of times. This sequence joins TRBV5-1 and TRBJ2-7; D is ambiguous. Trimming pared 4 bases from V and 3 bases from J, leaving 17 bases between. Germline loops: CDR1 SGHRS, CDR2 YFSETQ. The CDR3 is 15 residues long. As DNA, the CDR3 is TGCGCCAGCAGCCTCCCGGGTAAAGGCCTCTACGAGCAGTACTTC. Translating gives CASSLPGKGLYEQYF.

This clonotype was recorded a few times. The V and J genes are TRBV6-4 and TRBJ2-1, with 8 bases identical to TRBD2. V was clipped by 3 bases and J by 4 bases; unmatched bases: 2. The CDR3 totals 14 residues. Germline loops: CDR1 MRHNA, CDR2 SNTAGT. The CDR3 region has the DNA TGTGCCAGCAGTGAACGCGGGAGGTACAATGAGCAGTTCTTC. Encoded protein: CASSERGRYNEQFF.

V is TRBV7-2 and J is TRBJ2-5; D not resolved. V was trimmed by 2 bases and J by 1 base, leaving 8 bases between them. The CDR3 totals 14 residues. Looked up from germline, CDR1 is SGHTA and CDR2 is FQGNSA. For the CDR3, the DNA is TGTGCCAGCAGCTTAAGAGCGACCCAAGAGACCCAGTACTTC. It codes for CASSLRATQETQYF.

This clonotype has a handful of counts. The CDR3 region has the DNA TGTGCCAGCAGCACCAGGACTAGCGGGGTCCCAGATACGCAGTATTTT. Translating gives CASSTRTSGVPDTQYF. The chain carries TRBV5-6 and TRBJ2-3; 12 bases align to TRBD2. Germline CDR1 SGHDT, CDR2 YYEEEE. Trimming cost V 4 bases and J 4 bases; bases outside gene matches: 7. The CDR3 loop spans 16 amino acids.

The rearrangement uses TRBV19 and TRBJ2-5; D possibly corresponds to TRBD1 (5 bases). The V and J ends lost 4 bases and 0 bases respectively, with 18 bases between them. This CDR3 has 17 residues. Germline values: CDR1 LNHDA, CDR2 SQIVND (reference sequence). The CDR3 spells CASSSRGRAGYQETQYF. Written as DNA, the CDR3 is TGTGCCAGTAGTAGCAGAGGCCGAGCAGGGTACCAAGAGACCCAGTACTTC.

This clonotype appeared a few times. The chain has TRBV2 and TRBJ1-1, with D unclear. V shed 6 bases and J shed 0 bases, with 8 bases lying between them. The CDR3 has 13 amino acids. Germline CDR1 reads SNHLY; CDR2 reads FYNNEI. CDR3: CASRSRMNTEAFF. The CDR3 DNA follows: TGTGCCAGCAGGAGCAGGATGAACACTGAAGCTTTCTTT.

This clonotype was recorded many times. This chain connects TRBV5-1 to TRBJ1-2; 10 bases are shared with TRBD1. V gave up 4 bases and J gave up 6 bases; unmatched junction bases: 3. Germline CDR1 and CDR2: SGHRS and YFSETQ. The CDR3 is made up of 13 amino acids. CDR3 amino acids: CASSPGTGDGYTF. CDR3 DNA: TGCGCCAGCAGCCCCGGGACAGGGGATGGCTACACCTTC.

The genes are TRBV29-1 and TRBJ2-5, with 7 bases that match TRBD1. CDR1 is SQVTM and CDR2 is ANQGSEA in the germline V gene. Trimming took 6 bases from V and 1 from J; bases not matched to a gene: 14. The CDR3 extends over 16 amino acids. The CDR3 sequence is CSVEGQLPNPQETQYF. CDR3 nucleotides: TGCAGCGTCGAGGGACAGCTGCCGAACCCCCAAGAGACCCAGTACTTC.

J is TRBJ2-2 and V is TRBV27; TRBD2 agrees at 7 bases. Germline V CDR1 and CDR2: MNHEY, SMNVEV (reference sequence). Trimming took 7 bases from V and 7 from J; bases not matched to a gene: 9. The CDR3 spans 14 residues. CDR3 amino acids: CASKAGPKGGELFF. Written as DNA, the CDR3 is TGTGCCAGCAAAGCGGGACCAAAGGGCGGGGAGCTGTTTTTT.

The chain links TRBV29-1 to TRBJ2-5; D gene uncertain. With 5 bases removed from V and 4 bases from J, the gap between germline ends came to 11 bases. Germline CDR1 SQVTM, CDR2 ANQGSEA. CDR3 length: 12 residues. Here the CDR3 DNA reads TGCAGCGTTCTTAGTGAGGTAGAGACCCAGTACTTC. Its protein product is CSVLSEVETQYF.

The CDR3 sequence: CASQGIYLSYNSPLHF. The CDR3 DNA is TGTGCCAGCCAAGGGATCTACCTCTCCTATAATTCACCCCTCCACTTT. The chain recombines TRBV2 with TRBJ1-6; D is ambiguous. Trimming stripped 8 bases from V and 0 bases from J, with 14 bases between. CDR1 is SNHLY and CDR2 is FYNNEI in the germline V gene. CDR3 length equals 16 residues.

The rearrangement links TRBV20-1 to TRBJ1-4; D perhaps matches TRBD1 (6 bases). The germline V gene encodes CDR1 DFQATT and CDR2 SNEGSKA (reference sequence). V dropped 2 bases and J dropped 7 bases, with 14 bases sitting between them. The CDR3 runs 14 residues. CDR3 loop: CSARQIGGGEKLFF. The CDR3 coding sequence is TGCAGTGCTAGACAGATAGGGGGAGGTGAAAAACTGTTTTTT.